The next 9 T cell receptor beta chains were all read from a single sample in a study of blood T cell repertoires in COVID-19. The table came from immunoSEQ multiplex PCR; TCRdb's copy has only in-frame clones and leaves some out. The sample contains about 670,000 clones, around 90% of which appear only once. The sample comprised peripheral blood. The receptors derive from a young woman with acute or convalescent COVID-19.

This chain connects TRBV28 to TRBJ1-5, with D possibly being TRBD1 (6 bases). Germline CDR1 and CDR2: MDHEN and SYDVKM. The CDR3 has 13 residues. V was cut by 8 bases and J by 2 bases, with 10 bases left in between. The CDR3 region has the DNA TGTGCCAGCGAGGACAGCCGCAATCAGCCCCAGCATTTT. Translated, it gives CASEDSRNQPQHF.

The chain carries TRBV6-6 and TRBJ1-5; D is perhaps TRBD1 (5 bases). Germline CDR1 reads MNHNY; CDR2 reads SVGAGI (reference sequence). The CDR3 is 14 residues long. V was pared by 2 bases and J by 7 bases, with 12 bases between. This CDR3 is CASSYIGAGQPQHF. The CDR3 region has the DNA TGTGCCAGCAGTTACATAGGGGCAGGGCAGCCCCAGCATTTT.

The gene calls are TRBV25-1 and TRBJ2-2; tentative D call: TRBD1 (5 bases). V was cut by 5 bases and J by 4 bases, with 11 bases left in between. Germline CDR1 is MGHDK and CDR2 is SYGVNS. This CDR3 is built from 14 residues. The CDR3 is CASSWAGLTGELFF. The CDR3 DNA sequence: TGTGCCAGCAGTTGGGCAGGGCTCACCGGGGAGCTGTTTTTT.

The V and J genes are TRBV3-1 (or the pseudogene TRBV3-2) and TRBJ1-2, with D hard to call. The CDR3 is 14 residues long. Germline-derived CDR1 and CDR2 are LGHDT and YNNKEL (reference sequence). V dropped 3 bases and J dropped 5 bases, with 13 bases sitting between them. This chain's CDR3 is CASSHGPVPYGYTF. In nucleotides, the CDR3 is TGTGCCAGCAGCCATGGGCCGGTACCGTATGGCTACACCTTC.

V gene TRBV5-1 combines with J gene TRBJ2-6; no reliable D call. Germline CDR1 and CDR2: SGHRS and YFSETQ. This CDR3 is 13 amino acids long. V shed 1 base and J shed 4 bases, with 3 bases lying between them. Here the CDR3 DNA reads TGCGCCAGCAGCTTGCGGGGGGCCAACGTCCTGACTTTC. It translates to CASSLRGANVLTF.

The chain combines TRBV19 with TRBJ1-1; D may be TRBD1 (5 bases). Trimming removed 5 bases at V and 1 base at J, with 14 bases between. CDR1 is LNHDA, CDR2 SQIVND, per germline (reference sequence). The CDR3 runs 15 residues. The CDR3 here is CASSAFKGSNTEAFF. The CDR3 nucleotides are TGTGCCAGTAGTGCCTTCAAGGGGTCGAACACTGAAGCTTTCTTT.

The chain recombines TRBV5-6 with TRBJ1-6; D may be TRBD1 (6 bases). The CDR3 is made up of 15 amino acids. Between the trimmed V and J ends, which lost 5 bases and 6 bases, there was a span of 15 bases. CDR1 is SGHDT, CDR2 YYEEEE, per germline. The CDR3 protein is CASSQPGTFNSPLHF. The CDR3, as DNA: TGTGCCAGCAGTCAACCCGGGACATTTAATTCACCCCTCCACTTT. The whole variable domain, remainder taken from reference TRBV5-6 and TRBJ1-6, is DAGVTQSPTHLIKTRGQQVTLRCSPKSGHDTVSWYQQALGQGPQFIFQYYEEEERQRGNFPDRFSGHQFPNYSSELNVNALLLGDSALYLCASSQPGTFNSPLHFGNGTRLTVT.

The chain is built from TRBV13 and TRBJ1-1; D gene ambiguous. V lost 1 base and J 5 bases, leaving 11 bases between the germline ends. Germline CDR1 PRHDT, CDR2 FYEKMQ (reference sequence). The CDR3 spans 14 residues. The CDR3 DNA follows: TGTGCCAGCAGCTTAGTCGGGTCGTGGACTGAAGCTTTCTTT. Amino acid sequence: CASSLVGSWTEAFF.

The chain uses TRBV12-3 or TRBV12-4 and TRBJ1-1; TRBD1 matches 11 bases. CDR3 size: 12 residues. Trimming took 5 bases from V and 10 from J; bases not matched to a gene: 3. This CDR3 is CASSLGQGAAFF. Here the CDR3 DNA reads TGTGCCAGCAGTCTAGGACAGGGGGCAGCTTTCTTT.